These 23 T cell receptor beta chains originate from one sample sequenced in a study of blood T cell repertoires in COVID-19. Profiled with immunoSEQ multiplex PCR; TCRdb holds only in-frame clones, not every one. Found here are about 300,000 clones, over 85% of them singletons; the top ten hold 1.5% to 2%. The sequenced sample was peripheral blood. The receptor set was obtained from a woman under 40 with COVID-19, enrolled during active disease.

This chain links TRBV27 with TRBJ2-2; weak D call: TRBD2 (6 bases). The germline V and J ends were trimmed by 5 bases and 0 bases, with 10 bases remaining between them. This CDR3 has 15 amino acids. Germline V gene lookup returns CDR1 MNHEY and CDR2 SMNVEV (reference sequence). CDR3 sequence reads: CASSQLAPNTGELFF. The CDR3 DNA follows: TGTGCCAGCAGTCAACTAGCTCCGAACACCGGGGAGCTGTTTTTT.

This chain's CDR3 is CASSPSTGNTEAFF. For the CDR3, the DNA is TGTGCCAGCAGCCCATCGACAGGGAACACTGAAGCTTTCTTT. The gene calls are TRBV5-5 and TRBJ1-1; D is perhaps TRBD1 (6 bases). This CDR3 region has 14 residues. Germline V gene data show CDR1 as SGHKS and CDR2 as YYEKEE (reference sequence). Trimming shortened V by 4 bases and J by 1 base, and 11 bases separated the two germline ends.

The chain is built from TRBV3-1 (or the pseudogene TRBV3-2) and TRBJ2-2, with D possibly being TRBD1 (5 bases). V was clipped by 8 bases and J by 0 bases, with 7 bases between them. CDR1 LGHDT and CDR2 YNNKEL come from the germline V gene (reference sequence). The CDR3 spans 13 residues. The CDR3 sequence: CASRTTNTGELFF. The CDR3 DNA is TGTGCCAGCCGGACAACGAACACCGGGGAGCTGTTTTTT.

The CDR3 sequence is CASSSPRTGGYGYTF. The CDR3 bases are TGTGCCAGCAGTTCCCCGCGGACAGGGGGCTATGGCTACACCTTC. The rearrangement links TRBV6-5 to TRBJ1-2; the match to TRBD1 covers 10 bases. This CDR3 has 15 amino acids. Germline V gene lookup returns CDR1 MNHEY and CDR2 SVGAGI. V dropped 4 bases and J dropped 4; count of bases not matched to a gene: 6.

The CDR3 is CASSRYSGTTSPLHF. The CDR3 nucleotides read TGTGCCAGCAGCCGATACTCCGGGACAACTTCACCCCTCCACTTT. The rearrangement links TRBV3-1 (or the pseudogene TRBV3-2) to TRBJ1-6; tentatively, D is TRBD1 (6 bases). V shed 4 bases and J shed 9 bases, with 16 bases lying between them. CDR1 is LGHDT, CDR2 YNNKEL, per germline (reference sequence). CDR3 length: 15 amino acids.

V is TRBV3-1 (or the pseudogene TRBV3-2) and J is TRBJ1-3; D gene uncertain. V shed 1 base and J shed 4 bases, with 5 bases lying between them. Looked up from germline, CDR1 is LGHDT and CDR2 is YNNKEL (reference sequence). CDR3 length: 13 residues. The CDR3 loop is CASSQGTGNTIYF. CDR3 sequence (DNA): TGTGCCAGCAGCCAAGGTACAGGAAACACCATATATTTT.

This chain connects TRBV30 to TRBJ2-3, with TRBD2 matching 13 bases. There are 15 residues in the CDR3. The V gene end was trimmed by 2 bases and the J gene end by 7 bases; junction bases not matched to a gene: 6. Germline CDR1 GTSNPN, CDR2 SVGIG (reference sequence). Written as DNA, the CDR3 is TGTGCCTGGAGTTTACTAGCGGGGGGGCGAAATACGCAGTATTTT. This codes for CAWSLLAGGRNTQYF.

This chain connects TRBV5-6 to TRBJ2-5, with TRBD1 as a possible D gene (6 bases). CDR3 length: 14 amino acids. Trimming took 2 bases from V and 4 from J, leaving 12 bases between them. Germline-derived CDR1 and CDR2 are SGHDT and YYEEEE. The CDR3 nucleotides are TGTGCCAGCAGCTTACAGGGATGGGGAGAGACCCAGTACTTC. Its translation: CASSLQGWGETQYF.

The CDR3 DNA sequence: TGTGCCACCAGCAGAGACTCCACAGGCGGCTACACCTTC. It codes for CATSRDSTGGYTF. The chain is built from TRBV15 and TRBJ1-2; TRBD1 is a possible D gene (5 bases). Germline-derived CDR1 and CDR2 are LNHNV and YYDKDF (reference sequence). The CDR3 has 13 amino acids. V was trimmed by 0 bases and J by 8 bases, leaving 10 bases between them.

The chain has TRBV2 and TRBJ2-4, with D possibly matching TRBD2 (6 bases). The CDR3 extends over 15 amino acids. Germline CDR1 and CDR2: SNHLY and FYNNEI. Trimming removed 7 bases from V and 0 bases from J, with 13 bases in between. CDR3 residues: CASNAGPLAKNIQYF. The DNA of the CDR3 is TGTGCCAGCAACGCGGGGCCCCTAGCCAAAAACATTCAGTACTTC.

The J gene is TRBJ2-7, the V gene TRBV6-5; D may be TRBD1 (5 bases). In germline, CDR1 is MNHEY, CDR2 SVGAGI. The CDR3 length is 15 residues. V gave up 5 bases and J gave up 4 bases, with 18 bases separating them. The CDR3 here is CASSRLSGHLYEQYF. CDR3 bases: TGTGCCAGCAGTCGCCTCTCCGGACACCTTTACGAGCAGTACTTC.

This rearrangement joins TRBV5-6 to TRBJ2-3, with 8 bases that match TRBD2. The CDR3 totals 14 residues. The V and J ends lost 0 bases and 6 bases, in that order; junction bases with no gene match: 3. The germline gives CDR1 SGHDT, CDR2 YYEEEE. CDR3 nucleotide sequence: TGTGCCAGCAGCTTGGTTAGCGGGGAGGATACGCAGTATTTT. It codes for CASSLVSGEDTQYF. Full variable domain (rest looked up from reference TRBV5-6 and TRBJ2-3): DAGVTQSPTHLIKTRGQQVTLRCSPKSGHDTVSWYQQALGQGPQFIFQYYEEEERQRGNFPDRFSGHQFPNYSSELNVNALLLGDSALYLCASSLVSGEDTQYFGPGTRLTVL.

This chain links TRBV19 with TRBJ1-3, with 7 bases lining up with TRBD1. CDR1 and CDR2 (germline): LNHDA, SQIVND (reference sequence). The length of the CDR3 is 16 residues. V lost 5 bases, J lost 0 bases, and 7 bases stayed unmatched. This CDR3 is CASSLHRGLSGNTIYF. CDR3 DNA sequence: TGTGCCAGTAGTCTCCACAGGGGCCTCTCTGGAAACACCATATATTTT.

V usage is TRBV20-1 and J usage is TRBJ2-7; TRBD2 is a possible D gene (6 bases). Germline CDR1 reads DFQATT; CDR2 reads SNEGSKA (reference sequence). CDR3 size: 11 residues. Trimming removed 5 bases from V and 4 bases from J, with 9 bases in between. This CDR3 is CSAQGLYEQYV. DNA of the CDR3: TGCAGTGCTCAGGGACTGTACGAGCAGTACGTC.

The CDR3: CASSLGISHTQYF. The CDR3 nucleotides are TGTGCCAGCAGCTTGGGTATTTCTCATACGCAGTATTTT. The chain couples TRBV5-6 to TRBJ2-3; no reliable D call. The CDR3 covers 13 residues. Deletions cut 0 bases from V and 7 bases from J, with 9 bases between. Germline CDR1 is SGHDT and CDR2 is YYEEEE.

This clone was observed a handful of times. V and J are TRBV11-3 and TRBJ1-4; 11 nucleotides match TRBD1. Germline-derived CDR1 and CDR2 are SGHNT and YENEEA. This CDR3 is built from 13 residues. V lost 4 bases to trimming and J lost 15 bases; unmatched junction nucleotides: 7. The CDR3 DNA reads as TGTGCCAGCAGCTATGGGACAGGGGGACGCTTGTTTTTT. It yields the protein CASSYGTGGRLFF.

The rearrangement links TRBV3-1 (or the pseudogene TRBV3-2) to TRBJ2-1, with D possibly matching TRBD2 (6 bases). The germline V gene encodes CDR1 LGHDT and CDR2 YNNKEL (reference sequence). The CDR3 extends over 14 amino acids. With 4 bases removed from V and 6 bases from J, the gap between germline ends came to 13 bases. The CDR3 nucleotides read TGTGCCAGCAGCCCTTTCGCGGGGCCCAATGAGCAGTTCTTC. Its protein product is CASSPFAGPNEQFF.

The CDR3 DNA reads as TGTGCCAGCTCGGGGGGCCGTCGGGAGACCCAGTACTTC. Translating it yields CASSGGRRETQYF. The chain recombines TRBV2 with TRBJ2-5, with D possibly TRBD2 on 7 matching bases. This CDR3 is 13 amino acids long. V was pared by 8 bases and J by 5 bases, with 15 bases between. The germline gives CDR1 SNHLY, CDR2 FYNNEI.

V and J are TRBV5-6 and TRBJ1-1, with D perhaps TRBD1 (5 bases). There are 15 residues in the CDR3. Trimming pared 0 bases from V and 7 bases from J, leaving 16 bases between. Germline loops: CDR1 SGHDT, CDR2 YYEEEE. CDR3 coding DNA: TGTGCCAGCAGCTTGGGTAAAGGGGTACCTTATGAAGCTTTCTTT. It yields the protein CASSLGKGVPYEAFF.

This chain links TRBV4-1 with TRBJ1-1; weak D call: TRBD1 (5 bases). V was clipped by 3 bases and J by 0 bases, with 8 bases between them. The CDR3 is 14 amino acids. From germline, CDR1 is MGHRA and CDR2 YSYEKL. CDR3 in DNA: TGCGCCAGCAGCCAGCAGGGCCTGAACACTGAAGCTTTCTTT. It specifies CASSQQGLNTEAFF.

Points on this clone: The sample holds other DNA sequences that translate to the same CDR3. The J gene is TRBJ1-4, the V gene TRBV2; D not resolved. The CDR3 has 14 amino acids. Germline V gene sequence: CDR1 SNHLY, CDR2 FYNNEI. The V gene lost 6 bases and the J gene lost 0 bases, with 8 bases spanning the gap. CDR3 amino acids: CASSAGATNEKLFF. CDR3 in DNA: TGTGCCAGCAGCGCTGGAGCAACTAATGAAAAACTGTTTTTT.

This clone was picked up a small number of times. CDR3 amino acids: CASSHKGTGYEQYF. The DNA for the CDR3 is TGTGCCAGCAGCCATAAGGGGACAGGGTACGAGCAGTACTTC. This sequence joins TRBV3-1 (or the pseudogene TRBV3-2) and TRBJ2-7; 9 positions agree with TRBD1. The CDR3 length is 14 residues. Germline lookup yields CDR1 LGHDT and CDR2 YNNKEL (reference sequence). V dropped 3 bases and J dropped 4; count of bases not matched to a gene: 4.

The chain is built from TRBV27 and TRBJ2-5; TRBD2 might be the D (5 bases). Between the trimmed V and J ends, which lost 5 bases and 1 base, there was a span of 14 bases. The CDR3 runs 15 residues. Germline assignment: CDR1 MNHEY and CDR2 SMNVEV (reference sequence). This chain's CDR3 is CASSPSGNLQETQYF. Here the CDR3 DNA reads TGTGCCAGCAGTCCCTCCGGGAACCTCCAAGAGACCCAGTACTTC.